What follows are 28 T cell receptor beta chains derived from one specimen sequenced in a study of OX40 agonist ivuxolimab in advanced cancers. TCRdb's table, derived via immunoSEQ multiplex PCR, lists solely in-frame clones and lacks some. This sample has about 59,000 clones; approximately 87% occur once, and the top ten carry 5.2%. The sequencing used CD4+ or CD8+ T cells sorted from blood, collected in a trial of the OX40 agonist ivuxolimab. The receptors were gathered from an adult with an advanced solid tumor such as melanoma, head and neck, liver or kidney cancer.

V is TRBV5-1 and J is TRBJ1-6; 9 positions match TRBD1. Germline CDR1 reads SGHRS; CDR2 reads YFSETQ. This CDR3 is 15 amino acids long. Trimming cost V 2 bases and J 5 bases; bases outside gene matches: 2. As DNA, the CDR3 is TGCGCCAGCAGCTTACAGGGGGCGGATAATTCACCCCTCCACTTT. Protein sequence: CASSLQGADNSPLHF.

The chain couples TRBV10-3 to TRBJ2-7; 8 nucleotides agree with TRBD1. Trimming took 10 bases from V and 11 from J; bases not matched to a gene: 10. CDR1 is ENHRY and CDR2 is SYGVKD in the germline V gene. The CDR3 runs to 11 residues. CDR3 sequence (DNA): TGTGCCACCGATTCGGACAGGGATAAGTACTTC. Translated: CATDSDRDKYF.

This clone was detected only once. CDR3 DNA: TGTGCCAGCAGCCAAGGGCGGGAGACCCAGTACTTC. Translated, it gives CASSQGRETQYF. The chain uses TRBV11-2 and TRBJ2-5, with no clear D. CDR3 length equals 12 residues. With 5 bases removed from V and 5 bases from J, the gap between germline ends came to 9 bases. From germline, CDR1 is SGHAT and CDR2 FQNNGV.

The chain uses TRBV5-3 and TRBJ2-7; TRBD2 agrees at 8 bases. TRBV5-3 is flagged as an ORF with uncertain function. With 2 bases clipped from V and 2 bases from J, the junction kept 12 bases outside the gene matches. The CDR3 covers 17 residues. CDR3 amino acids: CARSFLIAGLRTYEQYF. The CDR3 DNA is TGTGCCAGAAGCTTTTTGATAGCGGGACTCAGAACCTACGAGCAGTACTTC.

This clone appeared a single time. The rearrangement links TRBV30 to TRBJ1-6; perhaps TRBD1 as D (5 bases). This CDR3 is 16 amino acids long. Trimming removed 6 bases at V and 8 bases at J, with 23 bases between. Germline V gene sequence: CDR1 GTSNPN, CDR2 SVGIG (reference sequence). This CDR3 is CACSSWGLQKDSPLHF. In DNA form, the CDR3 reads TGTGCCTGCTCATCTTGGGGCCTCCAAAAGGATTCACCCCTCCACTTT.

This sequence joins TRBV6-5 and TRBJ2-2; 10 nucleotides match TRBD1. V dropped 2 bases and J dropped 6; count of bases not matched to a gene: 6. The germline CDR1 and CDR2 sequences are MNHEY and SVGAGI. This CDR3 spans 16 amino acids. The CDR3 region has the DNA TGTGCCAGCAGTTACGCCGGGACAGGGGCCCCCGGGGAGCTGTTTTTT. Translating it yields CASSYAGTGAPGELFF.

The chain links TRBV7-9 to TRBJ2-1; D not certain. The CDR3 totals 13 residues. CDR1 SEHNR and CDR2 FQNEAQ come from the germline V gene (reference sequence). The V gene lost 8 bases and the J gene lost 5 bases, with 13 bases spanning the gap. In DNA form, the CDR3 reads TGTGCCAGCTCGAGTTTTGCACACAATGAGCAGTTCTTC. As protein: CASSSFAHNEQFF.

The chain employs TRBV5-8 and TRBJ1-5; 8 bases align to TRBD1. The germline V gene has CDR1 SGHTS and CDR2 YDEGEE. The V gene end was trimmed by 0 bases and the J gene end by 4 bases; junction bases not matched to a gene: 0. The CDR3 consists of 14 residues. CDR3 sequence reads: CASSLGTGNQPQHF. The CDR3 DNA follows: TGTGCCAGCAGCTTGGGGACAGGGAATCAGCCCCAGCATTTT.

This chain connects TRBV7-9 to TRBJ1-5; D is uncertain. The CDR3 has 15 residues. With 1 base removed from V and 3 bases from J, the gap between germline ends came to 10 bases. Germline V CDR1 and CDR2: SEHNR, FQNEAQ (reference sequence). The CDR3 bases are TGTGCCAGCAGCTTAGGGCACATCAACAATCAGCCCCAGCATTTT. Translated: CASSLGHINNQPQHF.

This clone has only one observation. The J gene is TRBJ2-4, the V gene TRBV5-8, with D perhaps matching TRBD1 or TRBD2 (5 bases each). CDR3 length equals 13 residues. V lost 4 bases, J lost 16 bases, and 21 bases lay in between. Germline CDR1 is SGHTS and CDR2 is YDEGEE. The CDR3 protein is CASSLPSGTLAYF. In DNA form, the CDR3 reads TGTGCCAGCAGCCTCCCCTCCGGGACCCTGGCCTACTTC.

The chain has TRBV5-4 and TRBJ2-2, with TRBD2 matching 9 bases. The CDR3 length is 17 residues. Looked up from germline, CDR1 is SGHNT and CDR2 is YYREEE (reference sequence). V trimming: 2 bases; J trimming: 6 bases; junction bases outside the gene matches: 11. The CDR3 loop is CASSFAVGGGASGELFF. The CDR3 nucleotides are TGTGCCAGCAGCTTTGCTGTGGGCGGGGGGGCGTCCGGGGAGCTGTTTTTT. Combining the CDR3 with reference TRBV5-4 and TRBJ2-2 gives the whole variable domain ETGVTQSPTHLIKTRGQQVTLRCSSQSGHNTVSWYQQALGQGPQFIFQYYREEENGRGNFPPRFSGLQFPNYSSELNVNALELDDSALYLCASSFAVGGGASGELFFGEGSRLTVL.

The chain joins TRBV4-2 to TRBJ1-3; D is undetermined. Germline V gene lookup returns CDR1 LGHNA and CDR2 YNFKEQ. Trimming stripped 2 bases from V and 10 bases from J, with 18 bases between. This CDR3 contains 15 residues. The CDR3 DNA sequence: TGTGCCAGCAGCCAAATACCTGACCCGACTGGGACCATATATTTT. Translation gives CASSQIPDPTGTIYF.

On this clone: A clone one base away is much larger, so this may be a read error. This sample includes further DNA sequences coding for the same CDR3. The chain uses TRBV4-3 and TRBJ1-6; no clear D gene. This CDR3 is built from 16 residues. CDR1 is LGHNA, CDR2 YSLEER, per germline. The CDR3 sequence is CASSQDGQKGNSPLHF. The DNA of the CDR3 is TGCGCCAGCAGCCAAGATGGGCAGAAAGGCAATTCGCCCCTCCACTTT.

This clone was observed a few times. The chain is built from TRBV4-2 and TRBJ2-7; weak D call: TRBD1 (6 bases). The CDR3 consists of 16 residues. Germline CDR1 and CDR2: LGHNA and YNFKEQ. Trimming left V 2 bases short and J 2 bases short, with 16 bases between. CDR3 residues: CASSQSRTGYTYEQYF. The CDR3 nucleotides read TGTGCCAGCAGCCAAAGCCGTACAGGGTACACCTACGAGCAGTACTTC.

This clone was counted a single time. The V call is TRBV7-9, the J call TRBJ2-3; maybe TRBD2 (5 bases). This CDR3 is built from 13 residues. Trimming shortened V by 11 bases and J by 0 bases, and 12 bases separated the two germline ends. Per germline, CDR1 SEHNR and CDR2 FQNEAQ (reference sequence). The CDR3 region has the DNA TGTGCCTGTGCGGGTTTTAGCACAGATACGCAGTATTTT. It translates to CACAGFSTDTQYF.

The J gene is TRBJ2-3, the V gene TRBV4-3; TRBD1 matches 9 bases. The CDR3 length is 14 residues. Germline-derived CDR1 and CDR2 are LGHNA and YSLEER. V lost 3 bases to trimming and J lost 6 bases; unmatched junction nucleotides: 4. The CDR3 sequence is CASSQGGQGDTQYF. In DNA, the CDR3 is TGCGCCAGCAGCCAGGGGGGACAGGGCGATACGCAGTATTTT.

V and J are TRBV4-1 and TRBJ1-6; no firm D call. The V gene's germline CDR1 is MGHRA and CDR2 YSYEKL. V was shortened by 0 bases and J by 11 bases, with 8 bases between the two germline ends. The length of the CDR3 is 13 residues. The CDR3 sequence: CASSQEMRTPLHF. The DNA for the CDR3 is TGCGCCAGCAGCCAAGAGATGAGGACACCCCTCCACTTT.

J is TRBJ2-3 and V is TRBV9, with D unresolved. Germline V lookup: CDR1 SGDLS, CDR2 YYNGEE. The CDR3 sequence is 15 residues long. The V and J ends lost 2 bases and 0 bases respectively, with 10 bases between them. The CDR3 reads CASSVQSFSTDTQYF. The DNA of the CDR3 is TGTGCCAGCAGCGTCCAGTCCTTTAGCACAGATACGCAGTATTTT.

The chain employs TRBV7-8 and TRBJ2-7, with 9 nucleotides matching TRBD2. The CDR3 spans 16 residues. From germline, CDR1 is SGHVS and CDR2 FQNEAQ. The J segment lost 0 bases and the V segment lost 5 bases, leaving 8 bases of the junction unmatched. Here the CDR3 DNA reads TGTGCCAGCAGCGCTACACTAGCGGGTCCCTCCTACGAGCAGTACTTC. Protein: CASSATLAGPSYEQYF.

V and J are TRBV15 and TRBJ1-5; D gene ambiguous. The CDR3 totals 15 residues. Germline CDR1 LNHNV, CDR2 YYDKDF (reference sequence). V gave up 3 bases and J gave up 0 bases, with 9 bases separating them. The CDR3 coding sequence is TGTGCCACCAGCAGCTACAGCCGTAGCAATCAGCCCCAGCATTTT. It translates to CATSSYSRSNQPQHF.

CDR3 sequence: CASSVDQEWETQYF. CDR3 nucleotide sequence: TGTGCCAGCAGCGTAGACCAGGAGTGGGAGACCCAGTACTTC. The genes are TRBV9 and TRBJ2-5, with D unresolved. Germline V gene sequence: CDR1 SGDLS, CDR2 YYNGEE. There are 14 residues in the CDR3. V was trimmed by 0 bases and J by 5 bases, leaving 11 bases between them.

V gene TRBV2 combines with J gene TRBJ2-7, with 10 nucleotides matching TRBD2. The ends lost 5 bases at V and 3 bases at J; junction bases unmatched: 4. There are 14 residues in the CDR3. The germline gives CDR1 SNHLY, CDR2 FYNNEI. CDR3 sequence: CASSRLAGNYEQYF. The CDR3 DNA reads TGTGCCAGCAGTAGACTAGCGGGTAACTACGAGCAGTACTTC.

The chain is built from TRBV10-3 and TRBJ1-1; D perhaps matches TRBD1 (5 bases). Germline V gene sequence: CDR1 ENHRY, CDR2 SYGVKD. The CDR3 has 13 residues. With 8 bases removed from V and 4 bases from J, the gap between germline ends came to 14 bases. CDR3 DNA sequence: TGTGCCATCCGCGAGCTTAGGGGCACTGAAGCTTTCTTT. The encoded protein is CAIRELRGTEAFF.

CDR3 residues: CASSLEARRNEQYF. Here the CDR3 DNA reads TGCGCCAGCAGCTTGGAGGCCCGACGGAACGAGCAGTACTTC. V and J are TRBV5-1 and TRBJ2-7, with D uncertain. V was trimmed by 0 bases and J by 5 bases, leaving 12 bases between them. This CDR3 has 14 residues. Germline lookup yields CDR1 SGHRS and CDR2 YFSETQ.

This chain uses TRBV7-9 with TRBJ1-3, with D possibly TRBD1 on 6 matching bases. Trimming stripped 11 bases from V and 0 bases from J, with 11 bases between. Germline V gives CDR1 SEHNR, CDR2 FQNEAQ (reference sequence). The CDR3 extends over 13 amino acids. This CDR3 reads CAVIGGSGNTIYF. CDR3 coding DNA: TGTGCCGTCATAGGGGGCTCTGGAAACACCATATATTTT.

The V gene is TRBV11-2, the J gene TRBJ1-5; D is unresolved. CDR3 size: 13 residues. Germline CDR1 SGHAT, CDR2 FQNNGV. The ends were cut back, 1 base at V and 5 bases at J, with 6 bases in the middle. The CDR3 region has the DNA TGTGCCAGCAGCTTAGGGGTTGATCAGCCCCAGCATTTT. Its translation is CASSLGVDQPQHF.

The chain combines TRBV11-2 with TRBJ1-2; D is possibly TRBD1 (5 bases). The CDR3 is made up of 11 amino acids. The V and J ends lost 1 base and 12 bases respectively, with 9 bases between them. In germline, CDR1 is SGHAT, CDR2 FQNNGV. The CDR3 here is CASSLVGVNTF. The CDR3 region has the DNA TGTGCCAGCAGCTTAGTGGGGGTAAACACCTTC.

This sequence joins TRBV10-2 and TRBJ1-4; 9 nucleotides match TRBD1. Germline V lookup: CDR1 WSHSY, CDR2 SAAADI. The CDR3 has 16 amino acids. V shed 2 bases and J 7 bases; nucleotides not matched to a gene: 8. CDR3 sequence (DNA): TGCGCCAGCAGTGAGCCGGGGACAGGGTTGGGTGAAAAACTGTTTTTT. This encodes CASSEPGTGLGEKLFF.